This TCR beta chain was observed in a study of identical twins. The V and J ends lost 2 bases and 5 bases respectively, with 4 bases between them. The CDR3 runs 11 residues. Germline CDR1 and CDR2: DFQATT and SNEGSKA (reference sequence). Through template switching, a universal primer site was introduced, and the cDNA contained unique molecular identifiers. TCRdb called the 5' RACE reads again in MiXCR, with one record for every CDR3 protein. This sample has 470,000 or so distinct CDR3 sequences; 20% to 25% occur once, and the top ten carry roughly 3%. Separately, the same data were catalogued under a study of T cells expressing NK-cell markers. That study reports: In a group of 5 to 7 donors, dominant NKG2C+ clonotypes represented about 1.0-8% of CD8+ T cells. Once again these clonotypes came out on top in the CD3+CD56-NKG2C+ fraction of a few donors.

Sample: CD4+ T cells sorted from blood. The receptor was derived from a woman between 18 and 29 years old in good health. The rearrangement joins TRBV20-1 to TRBJ2-1; no firm D call. CDR3 sequence (DNA): TGCAGTGCTAGACTAAACAATGAGCAGTTCTTC. Amino acids: CSARLNNEQFF.